The subject of this entry is one T cell receptor (beta chain). What it binds is unknown. As defined, naive CD8 cells were CD45RO-negative and positively selected for CCR7, with terminally differentiated effector memory CD45RA+ cells excluded. The data derive from a study of shared clonotypes between healthy human individuals. Assay execution took place at the deep level. DNA at 200 ng, approximately 30,000 T cell genomes, went into sorted-subset replicate PCRs. The protocol was immunoSEQ multiplex PCR, while the TCRdb copy is restricted to in-frame clones and leaves out a portion. The sample consists of roughly 600,000 clones, roughly 98% of them appearing once. Study findings and constraints: Non-shared clonotypes had lower generation probabilities than clonotypes shared by all four sorted-subset donors. Genetic and exposure-history diversity was limited by the small donor number.

The V gene's germline CDR1 is MNHEY and CDR2 SMNVEV (reference sequence). The CDR3 is made up of 13 amino acids. Trimming stripped 6 bases from V and 7 bases from J, with 16 bases between. The genes are TRBV27 and TRBJ2-7; a possible D gene is TRBD2 (5 bases). The clonotype originates from a man aged 25-40 years in good health. The specimen sequenced was naive CD8+ T cells sorted from blood. The CDR3 protein is CASRRVEGGEQYF. CDR3 nucleotides: TGTGCCAGCAGAAGGGTTGAAGGAGGTGAGCAGTACTTC.